The 17 T cell receptor beta chains below all came from one sample that was sequenced in a study of blood T cells in healthy people across ages. A J-beta primer mix and a sample-barcoded 5' primer were used in a second PCR of about 7 to 12 cycles. TCRdb reprocessed the 5' RACE reads via MiXCR and lists one record per CDR3 protein. The sample lists about 1.5 million distinct CDR3 sequences, about 45% occurring once. The sample consisted of blood. The receptors shown here come from a woman aged 18-29 years in good health.

This rearrangement joins TRBV4-2 to TRBJ1-2; a weak D match, TRBD1 (5 bases). Germline CDR1 LGHNA, CDR2 YNFKEQ. CDR3 size: 15 residues. Trimming pared 0 bases from V and 6 bases from J, leaving 14 bases between. CDR3 loop: CASSQEVGRVDGYTF. Here the CDR3 DNA reads TGTGCCAGCAGCCAAGAGGTTGGCAGGGTGGATGGCTACACCTTC.

This sequence joins TRBV24-1 and TRBJ2-1, with a possible D match to TRBD1 (5 bases). V was shortened by 3 bases and J by 12 bases, with 14 bases between the two germline ends. The CDR3 covers 13 residues. Germline V gives CDR1 KGHDR, CDR2 SFDVKD. The CDR3 DNA reads as TGTGCCACCAGTGATCGCGCAGGGCGAGGGCAGTTCTTC. This translates into CATSDRAGRGQFF.

Ten or more counts support this clonotype. This rearrangement joins TRBV10-3 to TRBJ2-1, with 10 bases fitting TRBD1. CDR3 length equals 15 residues. The V gene's germline CDR1 is ENHRY and CDR2 SYGVKD. Germline trimming cut 5 bases from V and 9 bases from J; bases unmatched to any gene: 10. This CDR3 reads CAISIAGTGAGEQFF. In nucleotides, the CDR3 is TGTGCCATCAGTATCGCCGGGACAGGGGCCGGTGAGCAGTTCTTC.

The gene calls are TRBV29-1 and TRBJ1-4; D is possibly TRBD1 (5 bases). The germline V gene has CDR1 SQVTM and CDR2 ANQGSEA. This CDR3 spans 11 amino acids. Trimming took off 3 bases at V and 8 bases at J, with 7 bases between the two ends. CDR3 region: CSVEGGEKLFF. DNA for the CDR3: TGCAGCGTTGAGGGGGGGGAAAAACTGTTTTTT.

Worth noting for this clonotype: This may be a read error: a much more frequent sequence differs by one nucleotide. V is TRBV12-3 or TRBV12-4 and J is TRBJ2-1, with TRBD2 matching over 7 bases. This CDR3 has 15 residues. The chain's CDR3 is CVSSFTGGTYNEQFF. Written as DNA, the CDR3 is TGTGTCAGCAGTTTCACCGGGGGGACCTACAATGAGCAGTTCTTC.

The rearrangement joins TRBV2 to TRBJ2-3; D ambiguous. The V end was cut by 0 bases, the J end by 1 base, with 14 bases between. The CDR3 runs 17 residues. Germline V lookup: CDR1 SNHLY, CDR2 FYNNEI. DNA of the CDR3: TGTGCCAGCAGTGAAGCCCTCCCCATACAAGGCACAGATACGCAGTATTTT. Translating it yields CASSEALPIQGTDTQYF.

The chain links TRBV5-1 to TRBJ1-3; D is ambiguous. Trimming took 1 base from V and 3 from J, leaving 17 bases between them. There are 17 residues in the CDR3. The germline gives CDR1 SGHRS, CDR2 YFSETQ. The chain's CDR3 is CASSLMGSRSSGNTIYF. The CDR3 DNA reads as TGCGCCAGCAGCTTGATGGGGAGCCGCTCGAGTGGAAACACCATATATTTT.

This clonotype has more than one count but fewer than ten. V gene TRBV20-1 combines with J gene TRBJ2-1; 10 bases match TRBD1. With V trimmed by 7 bases and J by 3 bases, 3 bases remained unmatched. The germline gives CDR1 DFQATT, CDR2 SNEGSKA (reference sequence). The CDR3 length is 13 residues. CDR3 in amino acids: CSGGQGYYNEQFF. The CDR3 nucleotides are TGCAGTGGGGGACAGGGGTACTACAATGAGCAGTTCTTC.

The rearrangement uses TRBV27 and TRBJ2-3; D uncertain. CDR3 length equals 14 residues. The germline CDR1 and CDR2 sequences are MNHEY and SMNVEV (reference sequence). Trimming left V 3 bases short and J 1 base short, with 8 bases between. CDR3 coding DNA: TGTGCCAGCAGTTTTACAATCGGCACAGATACGCAGTATTTT. Protein sequence: CASSFTIGTDTQYF.

This chain joins TRBV28 and TRBJ1-5; no clear D gene. In germline, CDR1 is MDHEN, CDR2 SYDVKM. The V and J ends lost 3 bases and 6 bases respectively, with 12 bases between them. The CDR3 loop spans 14 amino acids. CDR3 region: CASSLAVSGQPQHF. The CDR3 nucleotides are TGTGCCAGCAGTTTGGCGGTTTCGGGTCAGCCCCAGCATTTT.

This sequence joins TRBV12-3 or TRBV12-4 and TRBJ2-7; TRBD2 aligns across 7 bases. Germline trimming cut 7 bases from V and 3 bases from J; bases unmatched to any gene: 12. The CDR3 is made up of 15 amino acids. CDR3 bases: TGTGCCAGCACGTTAGACGGGACTACGCACTACGAGCAGTACTTC. It yields the protein CASTLDGTTHYEQYF.

The V gene is TRBV20-1, the J gene TRBJ1-2, with 9 positions matching TRBD1. The CDR3 has 15 amino acids. The junction had 8 bases not matched to a gene; V was cut back by 5 bases and J by 1 base. Germline CDR1 DFQATT, CDR2 SNEGSKA (reference sequence). The CDR3 sequence: CSALWDRDYNYGYTF. The CDR3 DNA reads TGCAGTGCTCTCTGGGACAGGGACTATAACTATGGCTACACCTTC.

The chain uses TRBV12-3 or TRBV12-4 and TRBJ1-2, with D possibly being TRBD1 (5 bases). The V and J ends lost 2 bases and 8 bases respectively, with 18 bases between them. This CDR3 spans 15 amino acids. CDR3 DNA sequence: TGTGCCAGCAGTTTAATTCGGGGGATTAGGGGCGGCTACACCTTC. As protein: CASSLIRGIRGGYTF.

V and J are TRBV7-2 and TRBJ2-1; 8 nucleotides line up with TRBD2. Germline assignment: CDR1 SGHTA and CDR2 FQGNSA. Unmatched junction bases numbered 7, after V lost 5 bases and J lost 4 bases. The CDR3 totals 15 residues. CDR3 sequence (DNA): TGTGCCAGCAGCACAACCGGGACTAGTTACAATGAGCAGTTCTTC. Its translation is CASSTTGTSYNEQFF.

This clonotype was picked up many times. The J gene is TRBJ2-7, the V gene TRBV3-1, with a tentative D call TRBD2 (6 bases). Germline V gene data show CDR1 as LGHDT and CDR2 as YNNKEL (reference sequence). Trimming stripped 2 bases from V and 0 bases from J, with 14 bases between. CDR3 size: 16 residues. CDR3 loop: CASSQPGGRSSYEQYF. The CDR3 DNA sequence: TGTGCCAGCAGCCAACCTGGAGGGAGGAGCTCCTACGAGCAGTACTTC.

The chain links TRBV7-2 to TRBJ2-3; 9 nucleotides agree with TRBD2. The V gene's germline CDR1 is SGHTA and CDR2 FQGNSA. The trim removed 3 bases at V and 4 bases at J, leaving 5 bases unmatched. This CDR3 region has 15 residues. In DNA, the CDR3 is TGTGCCAGCAGCTTCCTAGCGGGACGCGCAGATACGCAGTATTTT. Its translation is CASSFLAGRADTQYF.

The gene calls are TRBV7-2 and TRBJ2-3, with 13 bases identical to TRBD2. The CDR3 covers 19 residues. Per the germline V gene, CDR1 is SGHTA and CDR2 is FQGNSA. The junction had 6 bases not matched to a gene; V was cut back by 0 bases and J by 0 bases. The DNA of the CDR3 is TGTGCCAGCAGCTTAGCCGGACTAGCGGGGGAACCTAGCACAGATACGCAGTATTTT. Translation: CASSLAGLAGEPSTDTQYF.